In this sample, the clone carrying this TCR beta chain turned up a few times. Its antigen is still unknown. The data derive from a study of human T cells and chemical hapten exposure. Study-wide points: Unchanged with DPC sensitization were TCRs above 1 in 1000 frequency.

TCRdb re-analysed the RACE reads in MiXCR, keeping a single row per CDR3 protein. Among 150,000 to 200,000 distinct CDR3 sequences, roughly 30% were seen once, and the ten largest hold less than 3.5%. Time point reported: pre-sensitization, week 0. The sample's treatment: therapeutic diphenylcyclopropenone sensitization with weekly scalp DPC. Donors were 18 to 70-year-old alopecia patients suitable for DPC. Losses at the gene ends were 4 bases for V and 5 bases for J; bases not matched to a gene: 9. From germline, CDR1 is SGHRS and CDR2 YFSETQ. The CDR3 spans 14 residues. The chain carries TRBV5-1 and TRBJ2-7; 7 bases agree with TRBD1. This sequence originates from a woman younger than 45 with alopecia areata. Some clones in this sample may be carry-over from other donors' samples. Sequences were derived from whole blood, sampled in connection with sensitization to the hapten diphenylcyclopropenone (DPC). CDR3 nucleotide sequence: TGCGCCAGCAGCATAGACAGGGACAGCCACGAGCAGTACTTC. It encodes CASSIDRDSHEQYF.